The entry below describes one TCR beta chain. This sample is part of a study of T-cell reconstitution after alpha-beta-depleted transplantation in children. TCRbeta library construction was performed incorporating unique molecular identifiers. TCRdb re-derived calls from the PCR reads in MiXCR, one entry per CDR3 protein. The sample holds about 640,000 distinct CDR3 sequences, around 16% seen once. Germline lookup yields CDR1 KGHDR and CDR2 SFDVKD. This CDR3 region has 16 residues. Trimming removed 2 bases from V and 5 bases from J; junction bases left unmatched: 7. V is TRBV24-1 and J is TRBJ2-5; TRBD1 matches 10 bases. The sequences come from PBMCs from the stem cell graft donor, collected from the stem cell graft. This TCR derives from a human donor who donated a stem cell graft to a child with acute myeloid leukemia. Written as DNA, the CDR3 is TGTGCCACCAGTGATTCTGGGACAGGGGAAGGGGAGACCCAGTACTTC. It yields the protein CATSDSGTGEGETQYF.